This TCR beta chain was identified during a study of T cell responses to AZD1222 COVID-19 vaccine. The study, taken as a whole, reports: Unmutated variant regions are reportedly the target of nearly half of TCRs that are spike-specific. At study baseline, merely five or six AZD1222 recipients were seropositive.

For this clone: Its antigen is still unknown.

The table came from immunoSEQ multiplex PCR; TCRdb's copy has only in-frame clones and leaves some out. The sample lists 140,000 or so clones, around nine tenths occurring once. The CDR3 runs to 17 residues. The germline V gene has CDR1 SGDLS and CDR2 YYNGEE. V was shortened by 3 bases and J by 8 bases, with 26 bases between the two germline ends. This chain connects TRBV9 to TRBJ1-1, with D uncertain. The sequence was collected from an adult who received the AZD1222 COVID-19 vaccine. The source material was peripheral blood, sampled 28 days after the second AZD1222 dose. CDR3 sequence (DNA): TGTGCCAGCAGCGCCTCCTCGAAGGGCGCCGGCCGGCTAGAAGCTTTCTTT. As protein: CASSASSKGAGRLEAFF.